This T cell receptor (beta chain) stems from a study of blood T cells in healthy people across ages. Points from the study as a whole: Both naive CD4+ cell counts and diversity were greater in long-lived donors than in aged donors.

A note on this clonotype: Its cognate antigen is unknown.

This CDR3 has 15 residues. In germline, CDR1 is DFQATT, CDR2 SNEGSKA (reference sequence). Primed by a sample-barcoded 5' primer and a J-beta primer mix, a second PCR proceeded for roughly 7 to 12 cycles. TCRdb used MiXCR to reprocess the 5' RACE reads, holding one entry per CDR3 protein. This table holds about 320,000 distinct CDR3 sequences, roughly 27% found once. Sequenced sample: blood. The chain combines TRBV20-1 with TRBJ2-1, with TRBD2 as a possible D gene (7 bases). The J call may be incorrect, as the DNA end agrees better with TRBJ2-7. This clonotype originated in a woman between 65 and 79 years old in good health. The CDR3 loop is CSANRGASVSYEQYF. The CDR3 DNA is TGCAGTGCTAACCGGGGGGCTAGCGTAAGCTACGAGCAGTACTTC.